The 5 T cell receptor beta chains reported below all come from one sample, sequenced in a study of persistence of HIV-infected CD4 T cells (TCRdb year 2020). The immunoSEQ hsTCRB assay version 4 in survey mode was used to sequence TCRbeta repertoires from genomic DNA. Entries here come from immuneACCESS through TCRdb and include only in-frame sequences with V and J called. Some clones fail to appear in such tables; in the studies checked, an unresolved V gene covers under half of the shortfall, and the cause of the remainder is unknown. Counted in this sample were tens of thousands of clones; around 80% of them appeared once. Together, the top ten hold roughly 4.8% of the sample. The treatment or condition label, as the study defines it: suppressive antiretroviral therapy. Cells were stimulated with lysates of CMV-infected fibroblasts at approximately 9 ug/mL. Nonresponding CD40L-negative CD69-negative CD45RO-high memory CD4+ T cells were sorted as memory populations depleted of antigen-responding cells.

Antigens of these TCRs are unknown. The sequencing used CD4+ T cells sorted from PBMCs after approximately 18-hour stimulation, collected from a patient who received antiretroviral therapy. Explained via the paper, the cell subset or site label denotes: CD40L-CD69- CD45RO-high memory CD4 T cells not responding to CMV lysate. The receptor set was obtained from an adult man with HIV who was CMV-seropositive.

This chain connects TRBV9 to TRBJ1-3; D unclear. Germline-derived CDR1 and CDR2 are SGDLS and YYNGEE. This CDR3 has 15 amino acids. Trimming stripped 0 bases from V and 3 bases from J, with 10 bases between. The CDR3 here is CASSVGPKGGNTIYF. CDR3 DNA: TGTGCCAGCAGCGTAGGCCCCAAGGGTGGAAACACCATATATTTT.

The gene calls are TRBV6-1 and TRBJ2-7, with D possibly being TRBD2 (6 bases). The CDR3 has 12 amino acids. V was shortened by 2 bases and J by 5 bases, with 7 bases between the two germline ends. CDR1 is MNHNS and CDR2 is SASEGT in the germline V gene. CDR3 DNA: TGTGCCAGCAGTGAACGGGGGAACGAGCAGTACTTC. Translation gives CASSERGNEQYF.

This sequence joins TRBV7-3 and TRBJ1-1; D is uncertain. With 5 bases removed from V and 7 bases from J, the gap between germline ends came to 11 bases. The CDR3 is made up of 12 amino acids. In germline, CDR1 is SGHTA, CDR2 FQGTGA. The CDR3 region has the DNA TGTGCCAGCAGCCGCCCCGGCAGTGAAGCTTTCTTT. Translation: CASSRPGSEAFF.

The chain combines TRBV19 with TRBJ2-1, with 8 bases fitting TRBD1. The CDR3 contains 13 residues. The V gene end was trimmed by 8 bases and the J gene end by 5 bases; junction bases not matched to a gene: 5. The V gene's germline CDR1 is LNHDA and CDR2 SQIVND (reference sequence). The CDR3 reads CASGNRGDNEQFF. As DNA, the CDR3 is TGTGCCAGTGGGAACAGGGGGGACAATGAGCAGTTCTTC.

CDR3 residues: CASNDGTNTGELFF. The DNA for the CDR3 is TGCGCCAGCAACGACGGGACGAACACCGGGGAGCTGTTTTTT. V gene TRBV5-1 combines with J gene TRBJ2-2; the D gene is possibly TRBD2 (5 bases). V shed 6 bases and J shed 0 bases, with 9 bases lying between them. The germline CDR1 and CDR2 sequences are SGHRS and YFSETQ. The CDR3 runs 14 residues.